Below, 29 T cell receptor beta chains from the same sample are listed, as sequenced in a study of T cell repertoires in cytomegalovirus infection. For these receptors, no antigen is known. MiXCR was run by TCRdb on the reads, yielding one entry per CDR3 protein. The sample carries roughly 350,000 distinct CDR3 sequences, roughly 36% recorded once. Source: cultured PBMCs, taken from culture after CMV antigen stimulation. The receptor source for this set is a human donor in good health (CMV status not recorded). Some clones in this sample may be carry-over from other donors' samples.

Many counts were recorded for this clonotype. The chain has TRBV29-1 and TRBJ1-2; 7 nucleotides align to TRBD1. The CDR3 loop spans 15 amino acids. CDR1 and CDR2 (germline): SQVTM, ANQGSEA. V shed 0 bases, J shed 10 bases, and the junction held 14 bases outside the gene matches. The CDR3 DNA sequence: TGCAGCGTTGAAGACCCGATTGACAGGGATGGCGCCTACACCTTC. Amino acids: CSVEDPIDRDGAYTF. Full variable domain (rest looked up from reference TRBV29-1 and TRBJ1-2): SAVISQKPSRDICQRGTSLTIQCQVDSQVTMMFWYRQQPGQSLTLIATANQGSEATYESGFVIDKFPISRPNLTFSTLTVSNMSPEDSSIYLCSVEDPIDRDGAYTFGSGTRLTVV.

This sequence joins TRBV2 and TRBJ2-7; 9 nucleotides agree with TRBD2. Germline CDR1 SNHLY, CDR2 FYNNEI. The J segment lost 4 bases and the V segment lost 0 bases, leaving 4 bases of the junction unmatched. This CDR3 comprises 15 residues. The DNA for the CDR3 is TGTGCCAGCAGTGAAGCACCGGGACTAGCTTACGAGCAGTACTTC. Translated: CASSEAPGLAYEQYF. The variable domain in full, completed from reference TRBV2 and TRBJ2-7, reads EPEVTQTPSHQVTQMGQEVILRCVPISNHLYFYWYRQILGQKVEFLVSFYNNEISEKSEIFDDQFSVERPDGSNFTLKIRSTKLEDSAMYFCASSEAPGLAYEQYFGPGTRLTVT.

This rearrangement joins TRBV15 to TRBJ2-6, with 7 bases aligning to TRBD1. Germline V CDR1 and CDR2: LNHNV, YYDKDF (reference sequence). V trimming: 6 bases; J trimming: 0 bases; junction bases outside the gene matches: 8. The length of the CDR3 is 17 residues. CDR3 residues: CATRKDRTLSGANVLTF. CDR3 coding DNA: TGTGCCACCAGAAAGGACAGGACCCTCTCTGGGGCCAACGTCCTGACTTTC.

The CDR3 nucleotides are TGTGCCAGCAGCTACTACCAGGATTACGAGCAGTACGTC. Translated: CASSYYQDYEQYV. The chain joins TRBV7-9 to TRBJ2-7; no clear D. The germline V gene encodes CDR1 SEHNR and CDR2 FQNEAQ (reference sequence). CDR3 length: 13 amino acids. V gave up 4 bases and J gave up 4 bases, with 11 bases separating them.

This clonotype was seen repeatedly, ten times or more. The chain has TRBV7-2 and TRBJ2-5, with 7 bases that match TRBD2. The V gene's germline CDR1 is SGHTA and CDR2 FQGNSA. The junction had 16 bases not matched to a gene; V was cut back by 9 bases and J by 6 bases. The CDR3 has 15 residues. CDR3 region: CASSNRGRSLKTQYF. CDR3 nucleotide sequence: TGTGCCAGTTCGAATCGCGGGAGAAGTTTGAAGACCCAGTACTTC.

The chain carries TRBV5-4 and TRBJ2-1; D unresolved. V gave up 4 bases and J gave up 6 bases, with 11 bases separating them. The germline CDR1 and CDR2 sequences are SGHNT and YYREEE (reference sequence). This CDR3 region has 13 residues. CDR3 nucleotides: TGTGCCAGCAGCCCGATCCCACCCAATGAGCAGTTCTTC. As protein: CASSPIPPNEQFF.

This chain connects TRBV29-1 to TRBJ2-7; TRBD1 is a possible D gene (6 bases). Trimming cost V 1 base and J 2 bases, with 9 bases left between them. The CDR3 spans 13 residues. Germline assignment: CDR1 SQVTM and CDR2 ANQGSEA. The CDR3 loop is CSVEGDTPYEQYF. The CDR3 nucleotides read TGCAGCGTTGAAGGGGACACACCCTACGAGCAGTACTTC.

This clonotype was counted ten times or more. This rearrangement joins TRBV7-8 to TRBJ2-3; D uncertain. The V gene's germline CDR1 is SGHVS and CDR2 FQNEAQ. With 4 bases removed from V and 3 bases from J, the gap between germline ends came to 14 bases. CDR3 length equals 15 residues. In DNA form, the CDR3 reads TGTGCCAGCAGCTGGGGAACGCTCGATACAGATACGCAGTATTTT. The encoded protein is CASSWGTLDTDTQYF.

This clonotype was observed a handful of times. The genes are TRBV12-3 or TRBV12-4 and TRBJ2-3; either TRBD1 or TRBD2 may supply D (5 bases each). The CDR3 consists of 16 residues. The germline V and J ends were trimmed by 6 bases and 6 bases, with 22 bases remaining between them. CDR3 DNA: TGTGCCAGCAGGGCGCGATCGGGACGGCTTCCTGATACGCAGTATTTT. It encodes CASRARSGRLPDTQYF.

This clonotype was seen ten or more times. The V gene is TRBV7-8, the J gene TRBJ2-3; D not certain. CDR3 size: 13 residues. The V and J ends lost 1 base and 0 bases respectively, with 2 bases between them. CDR1 and CDR2 (germline): SGHVS, FQNEAQ. The CDR3 is CASSLESTDTQYF. In DNA, the CDR3 is TGTGCCAGCAGCTTAGAGAGCACAGATACGCAGTATTTT.

The chain combines TRBV5-1 with TRBJ2-1, with 9 bases that match TRBD2. The germline gives CDR1 SGHRS, CDR2 YFSETQ. The CDR3 covers 17 residues. V shed 0 bases, J shed 11 bases, and the junction held 15 bases outside the gene matches. The DNA of the CDR3 is TGCGCCAGCAGCTTGGCCCGCGGGAGGGCCAGTTTCTATCAGCAGTTCTTC. Amino acid sequence: CASSLARGRASFYQQFF.

The rearrangement joins TRBV7-2 to TRBJ2-7; TRBD2 agrees at 10 bases. This CDR3 has 15 residues. The germline CDR1 and CDR2 sequences are SGHTA and FQGNSA. With V trimmed by 6 bases and J by 1 base, 6 bases remained unmatched. The CDR3 sequence is CASRESGRGSYEQYF. DNA of the CDR3: TGTGCCAGCAGAGAGAGCGGGAGGGGATCCTACGAGCAGTACTTC.

The CDR3 DNA follows: TGTGCCAGCAGCCCAGCGTCGGCTAGCGGGACCGATGAGCAGTTCTTC. This encodes CASSPASASGTDEQFF. This chain links TRBV12-3 or TRBV12-4 with TRBJ2-1; 9 bases agree with TRBD2. V lost 6 bases to trimming and J lost 8 bases; unmatched junction nucleotides: 14. This CDR3 comprises 16 residues.

This clonotype has a count of ten or more. The V and J genes are TRBV11-2 and TRBJ2-5; 10 bases are a match to TRBD2. The CDR3 is 17 amino acids. CDR1 and CDR2 (germline): SGHAT, FQNNGV. The V segment lost 5 bases and the J segment 4 bases; nucleotides outside the gene matches: 13. CDR3 nucleotides: TGTGCCAGCAGCCCCCGGGGCCTAGCGGGAGTACGAGAGACCCAGTACTTC. Its translation: CASSPRGLAGVRETQYF. Drawing the rest from reference TRBV11-2 and TRBJ2-5, the complete variable domain is EAGVAQSPRYKIIEKRQSVAFWCNPISGHATLYWYQQILGQGPKLLIQFQNNGVVDDSQLPKDRFSAERLKGVDSTLKIQPAKLEDSAVYLCASSPRGLAGVRETQYFGPGTRLLVL.

V is TRBV29-1 and J is TRBJ1-2; D unresolved. CDR1 is SQVTM, CDR2 ANQGSEA, per germline. The CDR3 spans 13 residues. Trimming stripped 8 bases from V and 8 bases from J, with 21 bases between. For the CDR3, the DNA is TGCAGCCTAGGTTTACCCAATGCGAAAGGCTACACCTTC. Its translation: CSLGLPNAKGYTF.

The chain links TRBV20-1 to TRBJ2-7; the match to TRBD2 covers 7 bases. Germline values: CDR1 DFQATT, CDR2 SNEGSKA (reference sequence). J lost 3 bases, V lost 0 bases, and 23 bases had no gene match. There are 20 residues in the CDR3. This chain's CDR3 is CSARDPLVLYPRERGYEQYF. DNA for the CDR3: TGCAGTGCTAGAGACCCCTTGGTCCTGTACCCAAGGGAGCGGGGCTACGAGCAGTACTTC.

The chain uses TRBV29-1 and TRBJ1-1; 8 bases fit TRBD1. Germline V gene data show CDR1 as SQVTM and CDR2 as ANQGSEA. V lost 7 bases, J lost 4 bases, and 2 bases stayed unmatched. CDR3 length: 11 amino acids. The DNA for the CDR3 is TGCAGCGCCGACAGGGGCACTGAAGCTTTCTTT. It codes for CSADRGTEAFF.

The genes are TRBV7-6 and TRBJ2-1; unclear D gene. Trimming took off 3 bases at V and 6 bases at J, with 12 bases between the two ends. Germline CDR1 is SGHVS and CDR2 is FNYEAQ. This CDR3 is built from 14 residues. The CDR3 here is CASSLGGHVNEQFF. The CDR3 nucleotides are TGTGCCAGCAGCTTGGGCGGCCATGTCAATGAGCAGTTCTTC.

The rearrangement uses TRBV7-6 and TRBJ2-3, with 8 bases identical to TRBD1. Germline CDR1 reads SGHVS; CDR2 reads FNYEAQ. The CDR3 extends over 14 amino acids. V was clipped by 7 bases and J by 3 bases; unmatched bases: 6. In DNA form, the CDR3 reads TGTGCCAGCACCCCCCAGGGGGCTACAGATACGCAGTATTTT. As protein: CASTPQGATDTQYF. The full variable domain, completed using reference TRBV7-6 and TRBJ2-3, is GAGVSQSPRYKVTKRGQDVALRCDPISGHVSLYWYRQALGQGPEFLTYFNYEAQQDKSGLPNDRFSAERPEGSISTLTIQRTEQRDSAMYRCASTPQGATDTQYFGPGTRLTVL.

This clonotype showed up just a few times. This sequence joins TRBV6-6 and TRBJ1-6; D not resolved. Germline CDR1 is MNHNY and CDR2 is SVGAGI (reference sequence). Trimming removed 4 bases at V and 4 bases at J, with 8 bases between. The CDR3 extends over 14 amino acids. The DNA for the CDR3 is TGTGCCAGCAGTTCAAAAATTTATAATTCACCCCTCCACTTT. The encoded protein is CASSSKIYNSPLHF.

The chain has TRBV29-1 and TRBJ2-7; D assignment may be TRBD1 or TRBD2 (5 bases each). This CDR3 contains 12 residues. The germline V gene encodes CDR1 SQVTM and CDR2 ANQGSEA. V was clipped by 4 bases and J by 0 bases, with 7 bases between them. The CDR3 nucleotides are TGCAGCGTTGTGGGGGACTCCTACGAGCAGTACTTC. Translated, it gives CSVVGDSYEQYF.

This chain uses TRBV6-5 with TRBJ2-5, with a possible D match to TRBD1 (6 bases). Germline CDR1 reads MNHEY; CDR2 reads SVGAGI. Deletions cut 5 bases from V and 3 bases from J, with 16 bases between. CDR3 length equals 15 residues. CDR3 sequence reads: CASSRTRQAEETQYF. In DNA, the CDR3 is TGTGCCAGCAGTCGAACCAGACAGGCCGAAGAGACCCAGTACTTC.

The table lists this clonotype with a few counts. The chain links TRBV2 to TRBJ1-2; 9 bases line up with TRBD1. J was trimmed by 5 bases and V by 7 bases; bases with no gene match: 8. Germline V gene data show CDR1 as SNHLY and CDR2 as FYNNEI. The CDR3 loop spans 14 amino acids. The CDR3 reads CASIRDRVEYGYTF. The DNA of the CDR3 is TGTGCCAGCATCCGGGACAGGGTGGAGTATGGCTACACCTTC. The variable domain in full, completed from reference TRBV2 and TRBJ1-2, reads EPEVTQTPSHQVTQMGQEVILRCVPISNHLYFYWYRQILGQKVEFLVSFYNNEISEKSEIFDDQFSVERPDGSNFTLKIRSTKLEDSAMYFCASIRDRVEYGYTFGSGTRLTVV.

In its sample, this clonotype was seen a few times. The chain recombines TRBV5-6 with TRBJ1-1; no clear D gene. Between the trimmed V and J ends, which lost 2 bases and 4 bases, there was a span of 12 bases. CDR1 is SGHDT and CDR2 is YYEEEE in the germline V gene. This CDR3 comprises 14 residues. In DNA form, the CDR3 reads TGTGCCAGCAGCTTATGGGGTCCGGGCACTGAAGCTTTCTTT. Residues: CASSLWGPGTEAFF.

The V gene is TRBV28, the J gene TRBJ2-1, with 11 nucleotides matching TRBD2. The germline gives CDR1 MDHEN, CDR2 SYDVKM. With 5 bases clipped from V and 5 bases from J, the junction kept 8 bases outside the gene matches. CDR3 length: 16 residues. DNA of the CDR3: TGTGCCAGCAGTCGCTTACTAGCGGGAGACCACAATGAGCAGTTCTTC. Translating it yields CASSRLLAGDHNEQFF.

The V and J genes are TRBV6-1 and TRBJ2-7; TRBD2 matches 9 bases. The CDR3 is 16 amino acids. V was clipped by 7 bases and J by 1 base; unmatched bases: 11. Germline loops: CDR1 MNHNS, CDR2 SASEGT. For the CDR3, the DNA is TGTGCCAGCAACGAAGCGGGAGGAGGGAGGTCCTACGAGCAGTACGTC. Protein: CASNEAGGGRSYEQYV.

This clonotype appeared a few times. The chain combines TRBV19 with TRBJ1-2, with D possibly being TRBD1 (5 bases). The germline gives CDR1 LNHDA, CDR2 SQIVND (reference sequence). The germline V and J ends were trimmed by 4 bases and 3 bases, with 24 bases remaining between them. The CDR3 is made up of 18 amino acids. As DNA, the CDR3 is TGTGCCAGTAGTACCGCGCGGAGGGGCCTCCCTCGGGACTATGGCTACACCTTC. This sequence encodes CASSTARRGLPRDYGYTF. The variable domain in full, with the rest retrieved from reference TRBV19 and TRBJ1-2, is DGGITQSPKYLFRKEGQNVTLSCEQNLNHDAMYWYRQDPGQGLRLIYYSQIVNDFQKGDIAEGYSVSREKKESFPLTVTSAQKNPTAFYLCASSTARRGLPRDYGYTFGSGTRLTVV.

This chain joins TRBV20-1 and TRBJ2-5; TRBD2 matches 11 bases. CDR3 length equals 15 residues. Germline loops: CDR1 DFQATT, CDR2 SNEGSKA (reference sequence). The CDR3 loop reads CSVGLAGGSWETQYF. The CDR3 DNA reads TGCAGCGTTGGGCTAGCGGGAGGTTCATGGGAGACCCAGTACTTC.

The chain couples TRBV6-5 to TRBJ2-3, with D uncertain. The CDR3 contains 14 residues. Trimming cost V 0 bases and J 3 bases, with 7 bases left between them. Germline CDR1 and CDR2: MNHEY and SVGAGI. The CDR3: CASSYSPATDTQYF. DNA of the CDR3: TGTGCCAGCAGTTACTCGCCCGCTACAGATACGCAGTATTTT.